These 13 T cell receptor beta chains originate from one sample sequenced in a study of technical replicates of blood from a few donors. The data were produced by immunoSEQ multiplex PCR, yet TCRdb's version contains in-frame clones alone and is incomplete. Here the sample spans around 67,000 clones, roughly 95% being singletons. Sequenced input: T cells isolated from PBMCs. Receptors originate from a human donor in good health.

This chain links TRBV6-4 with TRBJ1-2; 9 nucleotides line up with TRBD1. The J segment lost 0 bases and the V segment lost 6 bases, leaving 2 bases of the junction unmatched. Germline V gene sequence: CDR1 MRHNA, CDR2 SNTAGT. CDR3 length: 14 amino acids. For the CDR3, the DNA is TGTGCCAGCAGGGGGACAGGGACTAACTATGGCTACACCTTC. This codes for CASRGTGTNYGYTF.

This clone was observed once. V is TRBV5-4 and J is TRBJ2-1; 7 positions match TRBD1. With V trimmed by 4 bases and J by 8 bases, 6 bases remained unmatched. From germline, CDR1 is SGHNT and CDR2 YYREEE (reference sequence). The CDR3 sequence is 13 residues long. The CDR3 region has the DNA TGTGCCAGCAGCCCCCTAGGGGGCGATGAGCAGTTCTTC. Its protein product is CASSPLGGDEQFF.

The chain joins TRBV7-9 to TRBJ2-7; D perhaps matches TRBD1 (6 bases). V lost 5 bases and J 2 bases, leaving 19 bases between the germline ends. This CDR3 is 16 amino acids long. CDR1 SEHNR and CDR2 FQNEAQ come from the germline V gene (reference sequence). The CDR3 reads CASSPSPTGHTYEQYF. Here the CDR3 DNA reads TGTGCCAGCAGCCCGAGCCCCACAGGGCACACCTACGAGCAGTACTTC.

CDR3 sequence reads: CASSFRESSYNEQFF. The CDR3 DNA follows: TGCGCCAGCAGCTTCCGGGAGTCCTCCTACAATGAGCAGTTCTTC. The chain uses TRBV5-1 and TRBJ2-1, with D perhaps matching TRBD2 (6 bases). This CDR3 comprises 15 residues. Trimming removed 2 bases from V and 0 bases from J, with 9 bases in between. Germline assignment: CDR1 SGHRS and CDR2 YFSETQ.

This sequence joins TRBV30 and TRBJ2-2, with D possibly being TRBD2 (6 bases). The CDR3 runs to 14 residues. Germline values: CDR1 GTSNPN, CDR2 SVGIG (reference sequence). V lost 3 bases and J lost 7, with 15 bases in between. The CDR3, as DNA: TGTGCCTGGAGCCTTGGGTGGGGGGACGGGGAGCTGTTTTTT. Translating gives CAWSLGWGDGELFF.

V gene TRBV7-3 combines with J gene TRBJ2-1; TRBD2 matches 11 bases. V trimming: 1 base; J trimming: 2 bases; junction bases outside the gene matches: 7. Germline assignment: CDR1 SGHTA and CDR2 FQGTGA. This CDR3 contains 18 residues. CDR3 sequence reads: CASSLIAGGPRTYNEQFF. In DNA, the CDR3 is TGTGCCAGCAGCTTAATAGCGGGGGGGCCTAGGACCTACAATGAGCAGTTCTTC.

The chain's CDR3 is CASSPRGVPDTQYF. CDR3 DNA sequence: TGTGCCAGCTCACCACGCGGGGTACCAGATACGCAGTATTTT. The gene calls are TRBV18 and TRBJ2-3, with D possibly TRBD2 on 6 matching bases. Trimming took off 1 base at V and 4 bases at J, with 9 bases between the two ends. Germline values: CDR1 KGHSH, CDR2 LQKENI. This CDR3 is 14 amino acids long.

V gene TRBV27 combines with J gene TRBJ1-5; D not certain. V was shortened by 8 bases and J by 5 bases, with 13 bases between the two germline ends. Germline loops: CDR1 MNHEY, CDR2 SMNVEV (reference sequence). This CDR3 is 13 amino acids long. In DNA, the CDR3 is TGTGCCAGCGCAACCGGGAAGCATCAGCCCCAGCATTTT. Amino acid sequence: CASATGKHQPQHF.

This CDR3 reads CASSYSVDLRGAQYF. CDR3 coding DNA: TGTGCCAGCAGTTACTCGGTGGACCTCAGGGGGGCCCAGTACTTC. The V and J genes are TRBV6-5 and TRBJ2-5; a possible D gene is TRBD1 (7 bases). This CDR3 contains 15 residues. The V gene's germline CDR1 is MNHEY and CDR2 SVGAGI. V was pared by 0 bases and J by 9 bases, with 17 bases between.

The CDR3 loop is CASSPTSGPYNEQFF. CDR3 DNA: TGCGCCAGCAGCCCCACTAGCGGACCCTACAATGAGCAGTTCTTC. The rearrangement uses TRBV5-1 and TRBJ2-1; TRBD2 matches at 8 bases. The CDR3 is made up of 15 amino acids. In germline, CDR1 is SGHRS, CDR2 YFSETQ. V lost 4 bases, J lost 2 bases, and 5 bases stayed unmatched.

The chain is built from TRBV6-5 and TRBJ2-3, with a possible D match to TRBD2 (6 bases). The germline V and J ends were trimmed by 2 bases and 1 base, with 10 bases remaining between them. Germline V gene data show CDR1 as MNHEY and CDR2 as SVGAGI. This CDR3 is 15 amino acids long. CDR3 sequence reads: CASSYEEGGTDTQYF. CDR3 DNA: TGTGCCAGCAGTTACGAGGAGGGAGGCACAGATACGCAGTATTTT.

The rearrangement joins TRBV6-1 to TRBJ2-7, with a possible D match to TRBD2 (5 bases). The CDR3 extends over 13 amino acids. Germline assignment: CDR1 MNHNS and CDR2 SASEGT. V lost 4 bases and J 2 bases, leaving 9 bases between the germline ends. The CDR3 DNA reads TGTGCCAGCAGTGTTTTCGGGGCCTACGAGCAGTACTTC. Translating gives CASSVFGAYEQYF.

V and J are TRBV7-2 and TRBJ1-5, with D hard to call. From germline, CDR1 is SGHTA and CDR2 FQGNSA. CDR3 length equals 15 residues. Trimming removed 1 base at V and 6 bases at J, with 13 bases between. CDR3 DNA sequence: TGTGCCAGCAGCTTAGAGCCGGTTAGAAGTCAGCCCCAGCATTTT. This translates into CASSLEPVRSQPQHF.